This T cell receptor beta chain came from a study of long-term antiretroviral therapy in people with HIV. General observations from the study: Blood was collected between the mid-2000s and the late 2010s, possibly under older ART regimens.

Each specimen consisted of about 0.95-10 million cryopreserved PBMC prior to extraction of DNA. Germline V CDR1 and CDR2: ENHRY, SYGVKD. The CDR3 extends over 13 amino acids. The ends were cut back, 10 bases at V and 4 bases at J, with 14 bases in the middle. In the case of this clone: Antigen unknown.

Sequencing relied on immunoSEQ assay v3.0, run at survey level. Method: immunoSEQ multiplex PCR; TCRdb's copy keeps in-frame clones and lacks some. Of 33,000 or so clones in the sample, approximately 80% are singletons; the top ten hold 10% to 15%. J is TRBJ1-5 and V is TRBV10-3, with D perhaps TRBD1 (6 bases). The sample was unsorted PBMCs, taken 0.3 years after starting antiretroviral therapy. The TCR sequence derives from a man aged 18 to 29 with HIV. CDR3 sequence (DNA): TGTGCCACCGCGGGACAAGAGAATCAGCCCCAGCATTTT. Protein: CATAGQENQPQHF.